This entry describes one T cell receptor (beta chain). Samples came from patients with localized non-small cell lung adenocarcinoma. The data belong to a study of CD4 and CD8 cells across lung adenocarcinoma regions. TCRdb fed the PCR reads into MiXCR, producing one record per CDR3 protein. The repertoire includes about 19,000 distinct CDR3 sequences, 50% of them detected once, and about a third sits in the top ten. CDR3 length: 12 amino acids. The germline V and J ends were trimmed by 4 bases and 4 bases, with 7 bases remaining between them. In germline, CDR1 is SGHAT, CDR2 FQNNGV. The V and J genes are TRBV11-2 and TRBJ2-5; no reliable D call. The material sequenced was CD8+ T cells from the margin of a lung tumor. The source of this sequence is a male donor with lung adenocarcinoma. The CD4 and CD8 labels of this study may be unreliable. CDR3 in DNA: TGTGCCAGCAGCTGGAGTAGAGAGACCCAGTACTTC. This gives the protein CASSWSRETQYF.